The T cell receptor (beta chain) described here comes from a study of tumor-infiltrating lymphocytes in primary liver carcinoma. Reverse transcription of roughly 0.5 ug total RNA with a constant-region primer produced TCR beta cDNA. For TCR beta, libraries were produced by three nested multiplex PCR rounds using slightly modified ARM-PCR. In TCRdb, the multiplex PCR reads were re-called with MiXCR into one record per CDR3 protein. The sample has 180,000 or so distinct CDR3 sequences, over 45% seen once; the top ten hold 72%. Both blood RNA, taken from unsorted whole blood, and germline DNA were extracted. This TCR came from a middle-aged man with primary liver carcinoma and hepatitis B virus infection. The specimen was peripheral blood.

In DNA, the CDR3 is TGCAGTGCTAGAGGGACTAGCGGGTCCACCGGGGAGCTGTTTTTT. This sequence encodes CSARGTSGSTGELFF. The chain joins TRBV20-1 to TRBJ2-2, with 11 bases lining up with TRBD2. CDR1 is DFQATT and CDR2 is SNEGSKA in the germline V gene (reference sequence). The V and J ends lost 1 base and 4 bases, in that order; junction bases with no gene match: 2. The length of the CDR3 is 15 residues.